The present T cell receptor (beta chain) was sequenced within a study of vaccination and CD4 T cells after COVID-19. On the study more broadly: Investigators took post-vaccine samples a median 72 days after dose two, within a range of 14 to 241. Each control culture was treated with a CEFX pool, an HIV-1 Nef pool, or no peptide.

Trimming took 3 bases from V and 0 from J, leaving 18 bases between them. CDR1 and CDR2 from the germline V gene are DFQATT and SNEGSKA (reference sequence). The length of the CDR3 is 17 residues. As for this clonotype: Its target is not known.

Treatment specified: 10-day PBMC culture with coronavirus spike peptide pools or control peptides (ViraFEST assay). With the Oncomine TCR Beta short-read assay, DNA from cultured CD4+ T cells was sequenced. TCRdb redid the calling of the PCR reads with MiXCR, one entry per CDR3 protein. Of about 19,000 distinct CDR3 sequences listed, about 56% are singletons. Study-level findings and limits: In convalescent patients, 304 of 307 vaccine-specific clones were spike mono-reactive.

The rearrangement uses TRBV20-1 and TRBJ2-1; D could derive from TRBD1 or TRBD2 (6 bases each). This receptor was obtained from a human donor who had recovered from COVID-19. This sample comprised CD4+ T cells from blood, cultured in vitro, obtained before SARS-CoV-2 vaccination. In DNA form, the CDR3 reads TGCAGTGCTAGGAAAGTGGTAGGGGGGAGCTCCTACAATGAGCAGTTCTTC. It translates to CSARKVVGGSSYNEQFF.